The 25 T cell receptor beta chains presented below share a single source sample, sequenced in a study of blood T cell repertoires in COVID-19. Data came from immunoSEQ multiplex PCR; TCRdb stores just in-frame clones and leaves some out. Counted here are some 270,000 clones, roughly four fifths occurring once; the ten biggest clones make up 3.4%. The sample comprised PBMCs or T cells enriched from blood (not recorded which). The receptors originated from a man in his fifties who had recovered from COVID-19.

CDR3 loop: CATSDADTLSGDTQYF. The CDR3 bases are TGTGCCACCAGTGATGCGGACACCTTGAGCGGGGATACGCAGTATTTT. The chain recombines TRBV24-1 with TRBJ2-3, with a tentative D call TRBD2 (6 bases). Germline V gene lookup returns CDR1 KGHDR and CDR2 SFDVKD. Trimming cost V 3 bases and J 6 bases, with 18 bases left between them. This CDR3 contains 16 residues.

The gene calls are TRBV6-5 and TRBJ2-2; TRBD1 matches at 10 bases. Germline CDR1 MNHEY, CDR2 SVGAGI. V shed 7 bases and J 7 bases; nucleotides not matched to a gene: 3. This CDR3 spans 13 amino acids. In DNA, the CDR3 is TGTGCCAGCATGGGACAGGGGTTCGGGGAGCTGTTTTTT. Protein sequence: CASMGQGFGELFF.

This chain joins TRBV12-5 and TRBJ1-4, with D hard to call. The CDR3 is 14 residues long. Between the trimmed V and J ends, which lost 3 bases and 7 bases, there was a span of 12 bases. Germline lookup yields CDR1 LGHNT and CDR2 FRNRAP. The CDR3 coding sequence is TGTGCTAGTGGTTTAGGGCAGGCGGGTGAAAAACTGTTTTTT. Translation: CASGLGQAGEKLFF.

This chain joins TRBV27 and TRBJ1-2; a weak D match, TRBD1 (5 bases). The V and J ends lost 5 bases and 8 bases respectively, with 15 bases between them. The CDR3 covers 13 residues. Germline-derived CDR1 and CDR2 are MNHEY and SMNVEV (reference sequence). The CDR3 DNA follows: TGTGCCAGCAGTCCTGGGACTGAGGGAGGCTACACCTTC. It translates to CASSPGTEGGYTF.

V gene TRBV7-9 combines with J gene TRBJ2-1, with 7 bases identical to TRBD2. The CDR3 is made up of 15 amino acids. Germline CDR1 reads SEHNR; CDR2 reads FQNEAQ (reference sequence). The J segment lost 3 bases and the V segment lost 3 bases, leaving 5 bases of the junction unmatched. CDR3 DNA: TGTGCCAGCAGCTTTACGGGGGGAAACTACAATGAGCAGTTCTTC. Amino acids: CASSFTGGNYNEQFF.

The chain links TRBV7-8 to TRBJ1-1, with TRBD1 identical over 8 bases. Germline V gives CDR1 SGHVS, CDR2 FQNEAQ. After removal of 5 bases from V and 1 base from J, the junction contained 6 bases not matched to a gene. This CDR3 region has 15 residues. The CDR3 nucleotides read TGTGCCAGCAGCCACACAGGGGGTTGGAACACTGAAGCTTTCTTT. Encoded protein: CASSHTGGWNTEAFF.

The genes are TRBV3-1 (or the pseudogene TRBV3-2) and TRBJ2-1; D is ambiguous. The ends were cut back, 5 bases at V and 3 bases at J, with 11 bases in the middle. The CDR3 sequence is 14 residues long. From germline, CDR1 is LGHDT and CDR2 YNNKEL (reference sequence). CDR3 sequence: CASSFSLYYNEQFF. CDR3 DNA sequence: TGTGCCAGCAGCTTCTCACTATACTACAATGAGCAGTTCTTC.

This clone turned up a few times. The V gene is TRBV19, the J gene TRBJ2-7; 7 bases line up with TRBD2. V lost 5 bases to trimming and J lost 6 bases; unmatched junction nucleotides: 10. Germline V gives CDR1 LNHDA, CDR2 SQIVND (reference sequence). CDR3 length: 14 amino acids. CDR3 coding DNA: TGTGCCAGTAGTCCAAGCGGGGCCGGCGCCGAGCAGTACTTC. Amino acid sequence: CASSPSGAGAEQYF.

This clone was detected only once. The rearrangement uses TRBV18 and TRBJ2-7, with D uncertain. Trimming left V 3 bases short and J 2 bases short, with 5 bases between. CDR3 length equals 12 residues. From germline, CDR1 is KGHSH and CDR2 LQKENI. In DNA, the CDR3 is TGTGCCAGCTCACCTCCCACCTACGAGCAGTACTTC. Its translation: CASSPPTYEQYF. Supplemented by reference TRBV18 and TRBJ2-7, the full variable domain reads NAGVMQNPRHLVRRRGQEARLRCSPMKGHSHVYWYRQLPEEGLKFMVYLQKENIIDESGMPKERFSAEFPKEGPSILRIQQVVRGDSAAYFCASSPPTYEQYFGPGTRLTVT.

The gene calls are TRBV7-6 and TRBJ2-5, with TRBD1 matching 7 bases. CDR1 is SGHVS and CDR2 is FNYEAQ in the germline V gene. The CDR3 is 15 amino acids. V lost 2 bases to trimming and J lost 1 base; unmatched junction nucleotides: 4. CDR3 DNA sequence: TGTGCCAGCAGCTTAACCGGGACAGTCCAAGAGACCCAGTACTTC. Translating it yields CASSLTGTVQETQYF. The whole variable domain, remainder taken from reference TRBV7-6 and TRBJ2-5, is GAGVSQSPRYKVTKRGQDVALRCDPISGHVSLYWYRQALGQGPEFLTYFNYEAQQDKSGLPNDRFSAERPEGSISTLTIQRTEQRDSAMYRCASSLTGTVQETQYFGPGTRLLVL.

V usage is TRBV7-9 and J usage is TRBJ1-4, with D possibly being TRBD1 (5 bases). This CDR3 spans 16 amino acids. Germline V lookup: CDR1 SEHNR, CDR2 FQNEAQ (reference sequence). Trimming stripped 4 bases from V and 14 bases from J, with 26 bases between. The CDR3 DNA reads as TGTGCCAGCAGCTCTACTGTGGCAGGGCACTCCATGGGTCTGTTTTTT. Its translation is CASSSTVAGHSMGLFF.

CDR3 in amino acids: CATSAATMNTGELFF. In DNA, the CDR3 is TGTGCCACCAGTGCCGCGACAATGAACACCGGGGAGCTGTTTTTT. The gene calls are TRBV24-1 and TRBJ2-2, with D uncertain. This CDR3 comprises 15 residues. The V and J ends lost 5 bases and 1 base respectively, with 10 bases between them. Looked up from germline, CDR1 is KGHDR and CDR2 is SFDVKD.

The chain employs TRBV10-2 and TRBJ2-7; TRBD1 agrees at 12 bases. V trimming: 10 bases; J trimming: 2 bases; junction bases outside the gene matches: 3. CDR3 length: 13 residues. Germline CDR1 WSHSY, CDR2 SAAADI. This CDR3 reads CATGTGGAYEQYF. The CDR3 nucleotides read TGCGCCACCGGGACAGGGGGCGCCTACGAGCAGTACTTC.

The V and J genes are TRBV7-9 and TRBJ1-4, with TRBD1 matching over 9 bases. V trimming: 4 bases; J trimming: 7 bases; junction bases outside the gene matches: 4. Germline-derived CDR1 and CDR2 are SEHNR and FQNEAQ (reference sequence). The CDR3 has 14 residues. Here the CDR3 DNA reads TGTGCCAGCAGCTCGGACAGGGGAGGTGAAAAACTGTTTTTT. Translating it yields CASSSDRGGEKLFF.

The gene calls are TRBV9 and TRBJ1-2; possibly TRBD1 for D (5 bases). Trimming cost V 3 bases and J 0 bases, with 9 bases left between them. Looked up from germline, CDR1 is SGDLS and CDR2 is YYNGEE. The CDR3 is made up of 14 amino acids. The CDR3 DNA follows: TGTGCCAGCAGCGAAACAGGCGCTAACTATGGCTACACCTTC. Its translation is CASSETGANYGYTF.

The chain is built from TRBV2 and TRBJ2-2, with TRBD1 matching 7 bases. The ends lost 7 bases at V and 6 bases at J; junction bases unmatched: 2. This CDR3 comprises 12 residues. CDR1 is SNHLY, CDR2 FYNNEI, per germline. The CDR3 sequence is CASKDRAGELFF. The CDR3 DNA is TGTGCCAGCAAAGACAGGGCCGGGGAGCTGTTTTTT.

The chain carries TRBV7-2 and TRBJ2-3; 7 nucleotides agree with TRBD1. Germline V gene sequence: CDR1 SGHTA, CDR2 FQGNSA. The junction had 2 bases not matched to a gene; V was cut back by 0 bases and J by 2 bases. The CDR3 extends over 15 amino acids. The CDR3 DNA reads as TGTGCCAGCAGCTTAGCGACAGGGACCACAGATACGCAGTATTTT. This encodes CASSLATGTTDTQYF.

The chain combines TRBV4-1 with TRBJ1-4; D is unresolved. Germline CDR1 reads MGHRA; CDR2 reads YSYEKL. This CDR3 is 15 amino acids long. V lost 1 base and J 8 bases, leaving 14 bases between the germline ends. CDR3 sequence reads: CASSQVRAGLEKLFF. CDR3 bases: TGCGCCAGCAGCCAAGTAAGGGCAGGACTCGAAAAACTGTTTTTT.

This sequence joins TRBV19 and TRBJ2-3, with 12 nucleotides matching TRBD2. The J segment lost 2 bases and the V segment lost 3 bases, leaving 3 bases of the junction unmatched. Per germline, CDR1 LNHDA and CDR2 SQIVND (reference sequence). The CDR3 contains 16 residues. The CDR3 DNA sequence: TGTGCCAGTAGTATTCTAGCGGGGGGGACCACAGATACGCAGTATTTT. Translated, it gives CASSILAGGTTDTQYF.

This clone was counted once. The chain carries TRBV18 and TRBJ1-2; tentative D call: TRBD1 (5 bases). The CDR3 is 14 amino acids. V was pared by 2 bases and J by 6 bases, with 13 bases between. The germline V gene encodes CDR1 KGHSH and CDR2 LQKENI. CDR3 sequence: CASSPMTWGDGYTF. CDR3 sequence (DNA): TGTGCCAGCTCACCAATGACCTGGGGGGATGGCTACACCTTC.

This chain joins TRBV7-2 and TRBJ2-6; D is uncertain. The CDR3 contains 15 residues. Germline-derived CDR1 and CDR2 are SGHTA and FQGNSA. V shed 0 bases and J shed 2 bases, with 5 bases lying between them. The CDR3, as DNA: TGTGCCAGCAGCTTAGCCAGTGCTGGGGCCAACGTCCTGACTTTC. This sequence encodes CASSLASAGANVLTF.

The J gene is TRBJ1-2, the V gene TRBV28; possibly TRBD1 for D (5 bases). The germline gives CDR1 MDHEN, CDR2 SYDVKM. This CDR3 is built from 14 residues. V gave up 7 bases and J gave up 9 bases, with 21 bases separating them. CDR3 protein: CASTSGGTGRSYTF. CDR3 in DNA: TGTGCCAGCACGTCGGGGGGAACGGGCCGGAGCTACACCTTC.

The J gene is TRBJ2-7, the V gene TRBV24-1, with 7 positions matching TRBD1. The CDR3 runs to 16 residues. V trimming: 4 bases; J trimming: 4 bases; junction bases outside the gene matches: 12. Per germline, CDR1 KGHDR and CDR2 SFDVKD. DNA of the CDR3: TGTGCCACCAGTGACTCCCGACAGGGCCCTCGATACGAGCAGTACTTC. It specifies CATSDSRQGPRYEQYF.

The CDR3 nucleotides read TGTGCCAGTAGTCTCCTGCCGGGACAGGGACCCCTAGAGCAGTACTTC. This codes for CASSLLPGQGPLEQYF. V gene TRBV19 combines with J gene TRBJ2-7; 9 bases are shared with TRBD1. Germline V gene lookup returns CDR1 LNHDA and CDR2 SQIVND (reference sequence). The CDR3 length is 16 residues. V lost 5 bases, J lost 7 bases, and 15 bases stayed unmatched.

This CDR3 is CASSSLAGGPNEQFF. CDR3 in DNA: TGTGCCAGCAGCTCCCTAGCGGGGGGGCCCAATGAGCAGTTCTTC. V is TRBV5-4 and J is TRBJ2-1; 12 bases fit TRBD2. J was trimmed by 6 bases and V by 3 bases; bases with no gene match: 4. The CDR3 is 15 amino acids. Per the germline V gene, CDR1 is SGHNT and CDR2 is YYREEE (reference sequence).